This TCR beta chain was obtained from a study of T cell responses to AZD1222 COVID-19 vaccine. Findings and limits, study-wide: Repertoires were sampled only after the peak T cell response.

Note on this clone: Its antigen remains unknown.

This CDR3 has 15 amino acids. CDR1 is DFQATT, CDR2 SNEGSKA, per germline (reference sequence). Trimming at V came to 3 bases and at J to 4 bases, leaving 9 bases not matched to a gene. Assay: immunoSEQ multiplex PCR; the TCRdb copy retains only in-frame clones and omits some. Of 150,000 to 200,000 clones listed, roughly 92% are singletons. This TCR was recovered from an adult who received the AZD1222 COVID-19 vaccine. The V gene is TRBV20-1, the J gene TRBJ1-1; the match to TRBD1 covers 9 bases. Sequencing used peripheral blood, obtained 28 days after the second AZD1222 dose. In nucleotides, the CDR3 is TGCAGTGCTAGTTCCGGGACAGGGCGATTCACTGAAGCTTTCTTT. Amino acid sequence: CSASSGTGRFTEAFF.